This T cell receptor (beta chain) was observed in a study of T-cell memory formation after mild COVID-19. Trimming took 5 bases from V and 12 from J, leaving 13 bases between them. Per germline, CDR1 SGHTA and CDR2 FQGNSA. The CDR3 runs to 12 residues. Findings and caveats of the study: The study detected some responding clones in pre-infection memory, suggesting cross-reactive memory joined. Most CD4+ clones that shrank were in CM and EM, while CD8+ ones turned up in EMRA.

5'RACE with constant-segment primers built TCRalpha and TCRbeta cDNA libraries with UMIs. TCRdb redid the calling of the 5' RACE reads with MiXCR, one entry per CDR3 protein. The data show 30,000 to 45,000 distinct CDR3 sequences, roughly an eighth seen once. This clonotype showed up many times. Antigen unknown. The TCR was taken from a man aged 18 to 30 who had mild COVID-19 (a few samples of this study predate the infection). Cell type and time point are not known. Sequencing was done on a sample of PBMCs or a T cell subset sorted from them (not recorded which). The chain uses TRBV7-2 and TRBJ1-4; D ambiguous. The CDR3 DNA reads TGTGCCAGCAGCCTTGACATGTTTCAACTGTTTTTT. As protein: CASSLDMFQLFF.